The clone carrying this T cell receptor beta chain appeared many times. These data come from a study of CD8 T cells in ankylosing spondylitis. Germline V gene lookup returns CDR1 ENHRY and CDR2 SYGVKD. Trimming took 5 bases from V and 4 from J; bases not matched to a gene: 6. The CDR3 spans 15 residues. TCRdb re-called the 5' RACE reads through MiXCR, storing one row per CDR3 protein. Among under 150,000 distinct CDR3 sequences listed, approximately 15% were seen once. The sequencing sample was made of blood, either unsorted or a sorted T cell fraction (not recorded which). This sequence joins TRBV10-3 and TRBJ2-5; 11 positions agree with TRBD2. The receptor's source is a female donor with ankylosing spondylitis or in good health (not recorded which). The CDR3 DNA reads as TGTGCCATCAGTTCCGGGACTAGCGGAGGAGAGACCCAGTACTTC. Its protein is CAISSGTSGGETQYF.